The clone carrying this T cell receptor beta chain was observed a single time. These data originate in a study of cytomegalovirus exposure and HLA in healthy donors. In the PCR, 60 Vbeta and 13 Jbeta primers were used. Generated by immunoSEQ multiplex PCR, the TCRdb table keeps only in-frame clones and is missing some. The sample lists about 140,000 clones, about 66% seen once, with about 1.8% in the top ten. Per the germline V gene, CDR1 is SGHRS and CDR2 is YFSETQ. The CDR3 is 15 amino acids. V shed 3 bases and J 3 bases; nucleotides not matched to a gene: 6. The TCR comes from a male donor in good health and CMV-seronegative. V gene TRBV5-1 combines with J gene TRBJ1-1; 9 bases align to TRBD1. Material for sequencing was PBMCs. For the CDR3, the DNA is TGCGCCAGCAGCTGGACAGGGGAGGGCTACACTGAAGCTTTCTTT. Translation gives CASSWTGEGYTEAFF. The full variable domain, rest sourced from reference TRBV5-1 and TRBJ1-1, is KAGVTQTPRYLIKTRGQQVTLSCSPISGHRSVSWYQQTPGQGLQFLFEYFSETQRNKGNFPGRFSGRQFSNSRSEMNVSTLELGDSALYLCASSWTGEGYTEAFFGQGTRLTVV.